The text below deals with one TCR beta chain. Data came from immunoSEQ multiplex PCR; TCRdb stores just in-frame clones and leaves some out. The data show approximately 130,000 clones, about 95% seen once. This entry comes from a study of T cell changes during pregnancy in multiple sclerosis. The source material was peripheral blood, sampled after pregnancy. The origin of this receptor is a female donor with multiple sclerosis, enrolled in a pregnancy study.

CDR3 DNA: TGTGCCAGCAGTTTATGTCACTGGAGATTACTAGCCAAAAACATTCAGTACTTC. Protein sequence: CASSLCHWRLLAKNIQYF. The V call is TRBV27, the J call TRBJ2-4; no firm D call. This CDR3 spans 18 amino acids. V dropped 1 base and J dropped 0 bases, with 16 bases sitting between them. Germline V gene data show CDR1 as MNHEY and CDR2 as SMNVEV (reference sequence).